This T cell receptor beta chain was sequenced in a study of radiotherapy plus CTLA-4 blockade in lung cancer. Assay: immunoSEQ multiplex PCR; the TCRdb copy retains only in-frame clones and omits some. The table shows 40,000 to 50,000 clones, with 73% occurring only once. This CDR3 is built from 16 residues. The germline V gene has CDR1 SGHVS and CDR2 FQNEAQ. V lost 1 base to trimming and J lost 4 bases; unmatched junction nucleotides: 9. The receptor comes from a human donor with non-small cell lung cancer who had a complete response to radiotherapy plus ipilimumab. This material consisted of peripheral blood, taken from a patient treated with radiotherapy plus ipilimumab. The chain recombines TRBV7-8 with TRBJ2-5, with TRBD2 matching over 7 bases. CDR3: CASSLGASGRGETQYF. The CDR3 bases are TGTGCCAGCAGCTTAGGTGCATCAGGGAGGGGAGAGACCCAGTACTTC.